Detailed here is one T cell receptor (beta chain). Repertoires were generated with immunoSEQ multiplex PCR, while TCRdb's copy carries only in-frame clones and drops some. The sample shows tens of thousands of clones, more than 90% of them seen only once. From germline, CDR1 is MDHEN and CDR2 SYDVKM. CDR3 length: 11 amino acids. The V end lost 3 bases, the J end lost 6 bases, and 6 bases lay between the germline ends. The sample comes from a study of T cell changes during pregnancy in multiple sclerosis. The chain employs TRBV28 and TRBJ2-7; D not resolved. This specimen was CD8+ T cells from peripheral blood mononuclear cells, taken before pregnancy. This TCR derives from a female donor with multiple sclerosis, enrolled in a pregnancy study. CDR3 bases: TGTGCCAGCAGTTTCGGTAGCGAGCAGTACTTC. Translating it yields CASSFGSEQYF.